This TCR beta chain was sequenced during a study of TIL therapy for anti-PD-1-resistant metastatic lung cancer. Time point noted: pre-treatment sample, taken before nivolumab and TIL therapy. Germline V gene data show CDR1 as SGHTA and CDR2 as FQGTGA. The trim removed 6 bases at V and 4 bases at J, leaving 6 bases unmatched. This CDR3 has 15 residues. The immunoSEQ assay was v3. Sequenced by immunoSEQ multiplex PCR; TCRdb stores in-frame clones only, minus some. The sample lists tens of thousands of clones; about 80% were seen once. This chain connects TRBV7-3 to TRBJ2-2; 9 bases are a match to TRBD1. The sequence was obtained from a woman between 30 and 79 years old with non-small cell lung cancer. This specimen consisted of blood, obtained at baseline. CDR3 sequence (DNA): TGTGCCAGCAGGCCCACAGGGGGCGGCACCGGGGAGCTGTTTTTT. The encoded protein is CASRPTGGGTGELFF.